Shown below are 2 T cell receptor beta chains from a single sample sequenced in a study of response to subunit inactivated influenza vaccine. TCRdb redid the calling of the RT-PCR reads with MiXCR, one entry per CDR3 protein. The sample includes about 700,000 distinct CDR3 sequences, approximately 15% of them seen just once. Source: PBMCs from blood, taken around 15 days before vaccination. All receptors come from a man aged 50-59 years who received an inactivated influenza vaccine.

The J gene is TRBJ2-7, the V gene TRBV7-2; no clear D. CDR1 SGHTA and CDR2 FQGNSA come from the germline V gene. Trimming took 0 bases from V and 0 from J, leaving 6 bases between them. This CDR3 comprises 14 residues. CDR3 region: CASSLALSSYEQYF. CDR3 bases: TGTGCCAGCAGCTTAGCGCTGTCCTCCTACGAGCAGTACTTC.

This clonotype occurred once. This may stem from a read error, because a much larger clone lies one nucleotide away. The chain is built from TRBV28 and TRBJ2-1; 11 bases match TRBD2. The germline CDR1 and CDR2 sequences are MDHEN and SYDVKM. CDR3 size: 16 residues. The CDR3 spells CANSWEPGLADNEQFF. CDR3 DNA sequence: TGTGCCAACAGTTGGGAACCGGGACTAGCGGACAATGAGCAGTTCTTC.